The 2 T cell receptor beta chains below come from one sample, sequenced in a study of T cells in Graves' hyperthyroidism and ophthalmopathy. Amplification of TCR beta CDR3 regions used RNA as the template. First-round RT-PCR with HTBI primers amplified the TCR CDR3 region. TCRdb processed the multiplex PCR reads anew with MiXCR; each CDR3 protein has one entry. The sample includes roughly 580,000 distinct CDR3 sequences, approximately 15% seen only once; the top ten take 5.5% to 7.5%. The source material was blood. The source is a woman aged 25 to 39 with Graves' hyperthyroidism that later progressed to Graves' ophthalmopathy.

The V gene is TRBV2, the J gene TRBJ2-7, with TRBD2 matching over 9 bases. From germline, CDR1 is SNHLY and CDR2 FYNNEI. There are 14 residues in the CDR3. J lost 4 bases, V lost 6 bases, and 7 bases had no gene match. CDR3 bases: TGTGCCAGCAGGGGGACTAGCACACGTTACGAGCAGTACTTC. Protein sequence: CASRGTSTRYEQYF.

This clonotype has at least ten counts. The chain recombines TRBV12-3 or TRBV12-4 with TRBJ2-5, with 10 bases fitting TRBD1. The CDR3 is made up of 14 amino acids. The junction had 5 bases not matched to a gene; V was cut back by 6 bases and J by 4 bases. CDR3: CASSLGQGLETQYF. The CDR3 nucleotides are TGTGCCAGCAGCTTGGGACAGGGGCTAGAGACCCAGTACTTC.